This T cell receptor (beta chain) stems from a study of cytomegalovirus exposure and HLA in healthy donors. The study, taken as a whole, reports: The study listed roughly 160 cytomegalovirus-associated TCR beta chains.

As for this clone: No antigen is known for it.

V lost 3 bases to trimming and J lost 2 bases; unmatched junction nucleotides: 9. The germline gives CDR1 LNHNV, CDR2 YYDKDF (reference sequence). CDR3 length equals 16 residues. Sequencing was performed with immunoSEQ multiplex PCR; in TCRdb, only in-frame clones are kept and a portion is missing. Among over 200,000 clones listed, 88% were seen once. The donors were part of the roughly 120-subject validation cohort, which stood apart from the roughly 700-subject first cohort. The chain uses TRBV15 and TRBJ2-7; TRBD2 matches at 8 bases. The clonotype was recovered from a woman under 30 in good health and CMV-seronegative. Sample: PBMCs. The CDR3 coding sequence is TGTGCCACCAGCAGGGATCCTAGCGGGCGGACCTACGAGCAGTACTTC. Translation gives CATSRDPSGRTYEQYF.